This entry lists 27 T cell receptor beta chains sequenced from one sample in a study of T cell responses to AZD1222 COVID-19 vaccine. The method was immunoSEQ multiplex PCR; TCRdb's version includes in-frame clones alone and lacks a portion of them. The top ten clones hold more than 2.5% of a sample with tens of thousands of clones, 90% of them seen once. The sample was peripheral blood, taken 28 days after the second AZD1222 dose. The origin of the receptors is an adult who received the AZD1222 COVID-19 vaccine.

This clone was counted a single time. This chain connects TRBV4-2 to TRBJ2-1; possible D gene TRBD2, 6 bases. V was trimmed by 1 base and J by 9 bases, leaving 16 bases between them. Germline loops: CDR1 LGHNA, CDR2 YNFKEQ. CDR3 size: 15 residues. The CDR3 DNA is TGTGCCAGCAGCCAAGTTAGCGGAAACAACGGTGAGCAGTTCTTC. Protein product: CASSQVSGNNGEQFF.

The chain recombines TRBV11-3 with TRBJ1-1; tentative D call: TRBD1 (5 bases). The CDR3 length is 14 residues. Trimming removed 1 base from V and 2 bases from J, with 8 bases in between. CDR1 and CDR2 from the germline V gene are SGHNT and YENEEA. CDR3 sequence reads: CASSLGDSNTEAFF. The CDR3 nucleotides read TGTGCCAGCAGCTTAGGGGACTCAAACACTGAAGCTTTCTTT.

J is TRBJ1-1 and V is TRBV2; 7 bases line up with TRBD1. From germline, CDR1 is SNHLY and CDR2 FYNNEI. The CDR3 is 15 residues long. The trim removed 3 bases at V and 0 bases at J, leaving 4 bases unmatched. CDR3 amino acids: CASSDTGVLNTEAFF. DNA for the CDR3: TGTGCCAGCAGTGATACAGGGGTCCTGAACACTGAAGCTTTCTTT.

The sample holds a few counts of this clone. The chain has TRBV11-3 and TRBJ2-5; tentatively, D is TRBD2 (7 bases). Germline CDR1 is SGHNT and CDR2 is YENEEA. V was cut by 10 bases and J by 2 bases, with 20 bases left in between. This CDR3 has 15 amino acids. The CDR3 is CATSPPGGRQETQYF. The CDR3 DNA sequence: TGTGCCACCTCCCCCCCCGGGGGGCGTCAAGAGACCCAGTACTTC.

This chain joins TRBV5-1 and TRBJ2-7, with D possibly matching TRBD1 (5 bases). This CDR3 contains 15 residues. Germline loops: CDR1 SGHRS, CDR2 YFSETQ. V lost 0 bases to trimming and J lost 7 bases, with 17 bases between them. The CDR3 is CASSLGDRPGWEQYF. The DNA of the CDR3 is TGCGCCAGCAGCTTGGGCGACAGACCCGGTTGGGAGCAGTACTTC. Based on the CDR3 plus reference TRBV5-1 and TRBJ2-7, the full variable domain is KAGVTQTPRYLIKTRGQQVTLSCSPISGHRSVSWYQQTPGQGLQFLFEYFSETQRNKGNFPGRFSGRQFSNSRSEMNVSTLELGDSALYLCASSLGDRPGWEQYFGPGTRLTVT.

The chain links TRBV5-1 to TRBJ1-1, with 8 bases matching TRBD1. This CDR3 spans 15 amino acids. The germline CDR1 and CDR2 sequences are SGHRS and YFSETQ. V was clipped by 0 bases and J by 3 bases; unmatched bases: 4. The CDR3 protein is CASSLGQGAYTEAFF. CDR3 coding DNA: TGCGCCAGCAGCTTGGGGCAGGGGGCCTACACTGAAGCTTTCTTT. The variable domain in full, with the rest retrieved from reference TRBV5-1 and TRBJ1-1, is KAGVTQTPRYLIKTRGQQVTLSCSPISGHRSVSWYQQTPGQGLQFLFEYFSETQRNKGNFPGRFSGRQFSNSRSEMNVSTLELGDSALYLCASSLGQGAYTEAFFGQGTRLTVV.

The chain links TRBV2 to TRBJ1-1; D remains unclear. Germline V gene sequence: CDR1 SNHLY, CDR2 FYNNEI. The CDR3 runs to 13 residues. With 2 bases removed from V and 7 bases from J, the gap between germline ends came to 11 bases. The DNA of the CDR3 is TGTGCCAGCAGTGAACAAGATGGCCATGAAGCTTTCTTT. It is translated as CASSEQDGHEAFF.

The rearrangement joins TRBV11-3 to TRBJ1-1; D ambiguous. Germline CDR1 SGHNT, CDR2 YENEEA. The CDR3 runs to 13 residues. The germline V and J ends were trimmed by 4 bases and 4 bases, with 10 bases remaining between them. The CDR3 DNA reads TGTGCCAGCAGCTCCGGAGGTTCCACTGAAGCTTTCTTT. It yields the protein CASSSGGSTEAFF.

This clone was detected a few times. Other DNA variants within this sample encode the same CDR3. The rearrangement links TRBV7-8 to TRBJ1-2; D is perhaps TRBD1 (5 bases). The length of the CDR3 is 15 residues. The V end was cut by 5 bases, the J end by 0 bases, with 13 bases between. Looked up from germline, CDR1 is SGHVS and CDR2 is FQNEAQ. CDR3 sequence reads: CASSLGGTTNYGYTF. In DNA, the CDR3 is TGTGCCAGCAGCCTGGGGGGTACAACTAACTATGGCTACACCTTC.

This clone has just one count. The V and J genes are TRBV7-6 and TRBJ1-4, with TRBD1 matching 9 bases. V lost 4 bases to trimming and J lost 3 bases; unmatched junction nucleotides: 6. CDR3 length: 16 residues. Germline V gene data show CDR1 as SGHVS and CDR2 as FNYEAQ. The DNA for the CDR3 is TGTGCCAGCAGCTCCAGGACAGGGGCGGCTAATGAAAAACTGTTTTTT. It translates to CASSSRTGAANEKLFF.

The rearrangement joins TRBV6-2 or TRBV6-3 to TRBJ2-5; 15 positions match TRBD2. The CDR3 contains 15 residues. J gave up 7 bases and V 5 bases, and 5 bases lay outside the gene matches. Germline CDR1 is MNHEY and CDR2 is SVGEGT. In DNA, the CDR3 is TGTGCCAGCAGTACCGTGGGACTAGCGGGGGGGACCCAGTACTTC. Protein product: CASSTVGLAGGTQYF.

This sequence joins TRBV6-2 or TRBV6-3 and TRBJ2-7; 11 bases map to TRBD2. Trimming removed 6 bases from V and 6 bases from J; junction bases left unmatched: 10. Germline V lookup: CDR1 MNHEY, CDR2 SVGEGT. CDR3 length equals 15 residues. The CDR3 nucleotides read TGTGCCAGCAGCCGAGGGACTAGCGGAGTTGCCGAGCAGTACTTC. The encoded protein is CASSRGTSGVAEQYF.

The chain recombines TRBV19 with TRBJ1-5; D is uncertain. CDR3 size: 13 residues. Germline assignment: CDR1 LNHDA and CDR2 SQIVND (reference sequence). The V end was cut by 0 bases, the J end by 9 bases, with 9 bases between. The chain's CDR3 is CASSIEWPRPQHF. The CDR3, as DNA: TGTGCCAGTAGTATAGAATGGCCCCGGCCCCAGCATTTT.

V usage is TRBV3-1 (or the pseudogene TRBV3-2) and J usage is TRBJ2-3, with TRBD2 identical over 16 bases. The V gene end was trimmed by 6 bases and the J gene end by 1 base; junction bases not matched to a gene: 7. The germline V gene has CDR1 LGHDT and CDR2 YNNKEL (reference sequence). The CDR3 totals 18 residues. CDR3 in amino acids: CASSPGLAGGRGTDTQYF. The CDR3 DNA reads as TGTGCCAGCAGTCCGGGACTAGCGGGGGGGCGGGGCACAGATACGCAGTATTTT.

The rearrangement links TRBV7-9 to TRBJ2-3; 13 bases are a match to TRBD2. CDR3 length: 17 residues. Unmatched junction bases numbered 9, after V lost 4 bases and J lost 5 bases. Germline V lookup: CDR1 SEHNR, CDR2 FQNEAQ (reference sequence). Here the CDR3 DNA reads TGTGCCAGCAGCTCGCGAACTAGCGGGGGGGCAAAAGATACGCAGTATTTT. It translates to CASSSRTSGGAKDTQYF.

The rearrangement links TRBV9 to TRBJ1-6; 8 bases are shared with TRBD1. J gave up 7 bases and V 5 bases, and 5 bases lay outside the gene matches. The germline V gene has CDR1 SGDLS and CDR2 YYNGEE. The length of the CDR3 is 14 residues. The CDR3, as DNA: TGTGCCAGCAGGGGGGGACAGGCCAATTCACCCCTCCACTTT. It specifies CASRGGQANSPLHF.

Here the CDR3 reads CASSLGLYSNQPQHF. CDR3 DNA sequence: TGTGCCAGCAGCCTGGGCCTTTATAGCAATCAGCCCCAGCATTTT. The rearrangement joins TRBV7-2 to TRBJ1-5; D gene unclear. This CDR3 has 15 residues. Germline V gives CDR1 SGHTA, CDR2 FQGNSA. V shed 5 bases and J shed 0 bases, with 11 bases lying between them.

The sample holds one count of this clone. The chain recombines TRBV7-3 with TRBJ2-7; TRBD1 aligns across 9 bases. CDR1 is SGHTA and CDR2 is FQGTGA in the germline V gene. This CDR3 spans 14 amino acids. With V trimmed by 2 bases and J by 4 bases, 3 bases remained unmatched. CDR3 in DNA: TGTGCCAGCAGCTTAGGGACAGGGCTATACGAGCAGTACTTC. It is translated as CASSLGTGLYEQYF.

J is TRBJ2-7 and V is TRBV4-3; 12 nucleotides align to TRBD2. V was pared by 1 base and J by 12 bases, with 10 bases of the junction left unmatched. Germline CDR1 LGHNA, CDR2 YSLEER. The CDR3 consists of 15 residues. The CDR3 bases are TGCGCCAGCAGCCAAGCGAGACTAGCGGGAGAGATACGGTACTTC. Amino acid sequence: CASSQARLAGEIRYF.

This chain links TRBV5-5 with TRBJ2-2, with D unresolved. Germline CDR1 reads SGHKS; CDR2 reads YYEKEE (reference sequence). The CDR3 consists of 14 residues. The V end lost 8 bases, the J end lost 4 bases, and 15 bases lay between the germline ends. This CDR3 is CASIAGPATGELFF. CDR3 DNA sequence: TGTGCCAGTATAGCCGGCCCGGCCACCGGGGAGCTGTTTTTT.

The chain employs TRBV12-3 or TRBV12-4 and TRBJ2-4; D remains ambiguous. The CDR3 has 12 amino acids. V lost 4 bases and J lost 5, with 6 bases in between. The DNA of the CDR3 is TGTGCCAGCAGTTCTGAAGAAAACATTCAGTACTTC. Protein product: CASSSEENIQYF.

The chain combines TRBV25-1 with TRBJ1-2; TRBD1 matches 9 bases. The CDR3 contains 16 residues. V dropped 3 bases and J dropped 6; count of bases not matched to a gene: 11. Per the germline V gene, CDR1 is MGHDK and CDR2 is SYGVNS. CDR3 sequence (DNA): TGTGCCAGCAGTGACCCCATCCCGGGACAGGGACATGGCTACACCTTC. This codes for CASSDPIPGQGHGYTF.

V and J are TRBV27 and TRBJ2-2, with TRBD2 identical over 10 bases. CDR1 and CDR2 (germline): MNHEY, SMNVEV (reference sequence). This CDR3 spans 17 amino acids. The J segment lost 6 bases and the V segment lost 4 bases, leaving 11 bases of the junction unmatched. The CDR3 is CASSSPSAGGPPGELFF. The CDR3 DNA is TGTGCCAGCAGTTCCCCTTCAGCGGGGGGGCCCCCCGGGGAGCTGTTTTTT.

This clone was detected a few times. V is TRBV7-2 and J is TRBJ2-1; TRBD1 might be the D (6 bases). The CDR3 runs 13 residues. Germline assignment: CDR1 SGHTA and CDR2 FQGNSA. The germline V and J ends were trimmed by 1 base and 6 bases, with 7 bases remaining between them. CDR3 nucleotide sequence: TGTGCCAGCAGCTTAGGACAGGTCAATGAGCAGTTCTTC. Encoded protein: CASSLGQVNEQFF.

The chain combines TRBV9 with TRBJ2-5; D gene ambiguous. The germline V and J ends were trimmed by 2 bases and 0 bases, with 11 bases remaining between them. Germline values: CDR1 SGDLS, CDR2 YYNGEE. The CDR3 is made up of 15 amino acids. This CDR3 reads CASSVTSGNQETQYF. CDR3 sequence (DNA): TGTGCCAGCAGCGTTACTTCCGGCAACCAAGAGACCCAGTACTTC. The full variable domain, completed using reference TRBV9 and TRBJ2-5, is DSGVTQTPKHLITATGQRVTLRCSPRSGDLSVYWYQQSLDQGLQFLIQYYNGEERAKGNILERFSAQQFPDLHSELNLSSLELGDSALYFCASSVTSGNQETQYFGPGTRLLVL.

J is TRBJ1-2 and V is TRBV14; TRBD1 matches at 8 bases. This CDR3 spans 15 amino acids. J lost 4 bases, V lost 3 bases, and 7 bases had no gene match. Per the germline V gene, CDR1 is SGHDN and CDR2 is FVKESK. CDR3 sequence reads: CASSHEGQGFYGYTF. In nucleotides, the CDR3 is TGTGCCAGCAGCCACGAAGGACAGGGCTTCTATGGCTACACCTTC.

The sample holds a few counts of this clone. This chain links TRBV29-1 with TRBJ1-4, with 7 bases aligning to TRBD1. This CDR3 spans 13 amino acids. Germline CDR1 is SQVTM and CDR2 is ANQGSEA. V trimming: 3 bases; J trimming: 7 bases; junction bases outside the gene matches: 5. The CDR3 protein is CSVDQGGSEKLFF. CDR3 sequence (DNA): TGCAGCGTTGATCAGGGGGGGAGTGAAAAACTGTTTTTT.